Listed below are T cell receptor beta chains from one sample, sequenced in a study of shared T cell receptors in the human thymus. Clones were sequenced by immunoSEQ multiplex PCR, and TCRdb holds only the in-frame ones, with some missing. The profile shows roughly 710,000 clones, approximately 83% of them singletons. These data also featured in a second study, about human thymus T cells.

Sequences were obtained from thymocytes. These receptors all come from a girl less than two years old with a congenital heart defect. CDR3s include the opening cysteine and the closing phenylalanine or tryptophan. The D gene is left open where the match is weak. Clone sizes are given selectively: once, few, many, or a class where the clone is expanded.

V: TRBV5-1; D: NA; size: NA; J: TRBJ1-4; CDR3: CASSLEQGRPEKLFF; DNA: TGCGCCAGCAGCTTAGAACAGGGAAGGCCTGAAAAACTGTTTTTT
V: TRBV6-1; D: TRBD1; size: NA; J: TRBJ2-1; CDR3: CASTDRANEQFF; DNA: TGTGCCAGCACTGACAGGGCCAATGAGCAGTTCTTC
V: TRBV5-1; D: NA; size: NA; J: TRBJ2-7; CDR3: CASSSGQPTFGEQYF; DNA: TGCGCCAGCAGCTCAGGACAGCCTACCTTTGGGGAGCAGTACTTC
V: TRBV21-1; D: NA; size: NA; J: TRBJ2-1; CDR3: CASSTGLAGDEQFF; DNA: TGTGCCAGCAGCACTGGACTAGCGGGAGATGAGCAGTTCTTC
V: TRBV15; D: TRBD1; size: NA; J: TRBJ1-6; CDR3: CATSRRQGNSPLHF; DNA: TGTGCCACCAGCCGCCGACAGGGTAATTCACCCCTCCACTTT
V: TRBV15; D: NA; size: NA; J: TRBJ2-7; CDR3: CATSRLVGQTYEQYF; DNA: TGTGCCACCAGCCGATTAGTAGGACAGACCTACGAGCAGTACTTC
V: TRBV19; D: TRBD1; size: NA; J: TRBJ2-6; CDR3: CASSMGQGAEGANVLTF; DNA: TGTGCCAGTAGTATGGGGCAGGGGGCGGAAGGGGCCAACGTCCTGACTTTC
V: TRBV9; D: TRBD1; size: NA; J: TRBJ2-7; CDR3: CASSAGQGLREQYF; DNA: TGTGCCAGCAGCGCAGGACAGGGACTTCGGGAGCAGTACTTC
V: TRBV6-5; D: TRBD1; size: NA; J: TRBJ2-5; CDR3: CASSYTGEETQYF; DNA: TGTGCCAGCAGTTATACAGGGGAAGAGACCCAGTACTTC
V: TRBV4-1; D: NA; size: NA; J: TRBJ2-2; CDR3: CASSQIEQVGAGTGELFF; DNA: TGCGCCAGCAGCCAGATAGAGCAGGTCGGGGCGGGGACCGGGGAGCTGTTTTTT
V: TRBV29-1; D: NA; size: NA; J: TRBJ1-3; CDR3: CSVEDGYSGNTIYF; DNA: TGCAGCGTTGAAGACGGTTACTCTGGAAACACCATATATTTT
V: TRBV14; D: TRBD1; size: NA; J: TRBJ2-7; CDR3: CASSQGETGLDDEQYF; DNA: TGTGCCAGCAGCCAAGGCGAGACAGGGTTGGACGACGAGCAGTACTTC
V: TRBV7-8; D: TRBD1; size: NA; J: TRBJ1-2; CDR3: CASSLKQGANYGYTF; DNA: TGTGCCAGCAGCCTGAAACAGGGGGCGAATTATGGCTACACCTTC
V: TRBV15; D: NA; size: NA; J: TRBJ1-3; CDR3: CATSGADHERNTIYF; DNA: TGTGCCACCAGCGGGGCTGACCACGAACGAAACACCATATATTTT
V: TRBV25-1; D: NA; size: NA; J: TRBJ1-1; CDR3: CASSGDRNTEAFF; DNA: TGTGCCAGCAGTGGAGACAGGAACACTGAAGCTTTCTTT
V: TRBV4-3; D: TRBD1; size: NA; J: TRBJ1-1; CDR3: CASSQEETGGEYITEAFF; DNA: TGCGCCAGCAGCCAAGAGGAGACAGGGGGCGAATATATCACTGAAGCTTTCTTT
V: TRBV7-6; D: NA; size: NA; J: TRBJ1-4; CDR3: CASSLWPLGGVNEKLFF; DNA: TGTGCCAGCAGCTTGTGGCCCCTGGGGGGGGTTAATGAAAAACTGTTTTTT
V: TRBV5-4; D: NA; size: NA; J: TRBJ2-7; CDR3: CASSLGLRGGSYEQYF; DNA: TGTGCCAGCAGCTTGGGCCTGCGAGGGGGCTCCTACGAGCAGTACTTC
V: TRBV7-2; D: TRBD2; size: NA; J: TRBJ2-7; CDR3: CASSLGLRGVSPIAYEQYF; DNA: TGTGCCAGCAGCTTAGGTTTGCGGGGGGTCTCCCCAATCGCCTACGAGCAGTACTTC
V: TRBV28; D: TRBD2; size: NA; J: TRBJ2-7; CDR3: CASSLCGGGEQYF; DNA: TGTGCCAGCAGTTTGTGCGGGGGGGGAGAGCAGTACTTC
V: TRBV27; D: TRBD1; size: NA; J: TRBJ1-1; CDR3: CASSVPRQGAEAFF; DNA: TGTGCCAGCAGTGTACCCCGACAGGGGGCTGAAGCTTTCTTT
V: TRBV5-1; D: TRBD1; size: few; J: TRBJ1-2; CDR3: CASSLGRGPGYTF; DNA: TGCGCCAGCAGCTTGGGGAGGGGGCCGGGCTACACCTTC
V: TRBV9; D: NA; size: few; J: TRBJ1-4; CDR3: CASSVGILTGEKLFF; DNA: TGTGCCAGCAGCGTAGGGATTCTGACTGGAGAAAAACTGTTTTTT
V: TRBV5-6; D: NA; size: few; J: TRBJ2-7; CDR3: CASSSRGYEQYF; DNA: TGTGCCAGCAGCTCCCGGGGGTACGAGCAGTACTTC
V: TRBV13; D: TRBD1; size: NA; J: TRBJ1-3; CDR3: CASSLGQGSPGNTIYF; DNA: TGTGCCAGCAGCTTGGGACAGGGATCGCCTGGAAACACCATATATTTT
V: TRBV7-2; D: TRBD2; size: NA; J: TRBJ2-3; CDR3: CASSFLAGDTDTQYF; DNA: TGTGCCAGCAGCTTTCTAGCGGGGGACACAGATACGCAGTATTTT
V: TRBV14; D: TRBD1; size: NA; J: TRBJ2-6; CDR3: CASSEGQRKYSGANVLTF; DNA: TGTGCCAGCAGCGAGGGACAGAGAAAATACTCTGGGGCCAACGTCCTGACTTTC
V: TRBV20-1; D: NA; size: NA; J: TRBJ2-1; CDR3: CSASYNEQFF; DNA: TGCAGTGCCAGTTACAATGAGCAGTTCTTC
V: TRBV2; D: NA; size: NA; J: TRBJ1-2; CDR3: CASSAHLQVRNGYTF; DNA: TGTGCCAGCAGTGCCCACCTACAGGTCCGGAATGGCTACACCTTC
V: TRBV6-1; D: NA; size: once; J: TRBJ2-7; CDR3: CASSEAVSGTSSYEQYF; DNA: TGTGCCAGCAGTGAAGCAGTTTCCGGGACATCCTCCTACGAGCAGTACTTC
V: TRBV25-1; D: TRBD1; size: NA; J: TRBJ1-2; CDR3: CASSRTGRDGYTF; DNA: TGTGCCAGCTCCCGGACAGGGCGGGATGGCTACACCTTC
V: TRBV7-9; D: NA; size: NA; J: TRBJ1-2; CDR3: CASSLLRGIGYTF; DNA: TGTGCCAGCAGCTTACTGCGGGGAATCGGCTACACCTTC
V: TRBV28; D: NA; size: NA; J: TRBJ2-2; CDR3: CASSFGQSTGELFF; DNA: TGTGCCAGCAGTTTTGGACAGTCCACCGGGGAGCTGTTTTTT
V: TRBV27; D: NA; size: NA; J: TRBJ1-1; CDR3: CASSLGGLGTEAFF; DNA: TGTGCCAGCAGTTTAGGAGGGTTGGGCACTGAAGCTTTCTTT
V: TRBV6-4; D: TRBD1; size: NA; J: TRBJ2-2; CDR3: CASRTTGGVGGELFF; DNA: TGTGCCAGCAGGACGACAGGGGGCGTTGGCGGGGAGCTGTTTTTT
V: TRBV2; D: NA; size: NA; J: TRBJ2-7; CDR3: CASSGVLVRQYEQYF; DNA: TGTGCCAGCAGTGGGGTTTTAGTGAGACAGTACGAGCAGTACTTC
V: TRBV18; D: TRBD2; size: NA; J: TRBJ2-1; CDR3: CASSAEGRVCNEQFF; DNA: TGTGCCAGCTCCGCCGAAGGGAGGGTTTGCAATGAGCAGTTCTTC
V: TRBV6-7; D: NA; size: once; J: TRBJ2-3; CDR3: CASRPGDPRWTDTQYF; DNA: TGTGCCAGCAGGCCAGGGGACCCCCGATGGACAGATACGCAGTATTTT
V: TRBV7-9; D: TRBD1; size: NA; J: TRBJ1-2; CDR3: CASSLAAEGRGLNYGYTF; DNA: TGTGCCAGCAGCTTAGCCGCGGAAGGAAGGGGGCTCAACTATGGCTACACCTTC
V: TRBV12-1; D: NA; size: NA; J: TRBJ2-1; CDR3: CASSFGDRLAGGPGYNEQFF; DNA: TGTGCCAGCAGCTTTGGGGACCGACTAGCGGGGGGGCCGGGCTACAATGAGCAGTTCTTC
V: TRBV27; D: NA; size: once; J: TRBJ1-2; CDR3: CASSKKGMWTF; DNA: TGTGCCAGCAGCAAAAAGGGGATGTGGACCTTC
V: TRBV11-3; D: NA; size: NA; J: TRBJ1-2; CDR3: CASSRQTVYGYTF; DNA: TGTGCCAGCAGCCGCCAGACTGTCTATGGCTACACCTTC
V: TRBV2; D: TRBD2; size: NA; J: TRBJ2-1; CDR3: CASSEDRGLVASSSSYNEQFF; DNA: TGTGCCAGCAGTGAAGATAGGGGACTAGTCGCCTCATCGAGCTCCTACAATGAGCAGTTCTTC
V: TRBV30; D: TRBD1; size: NA; J: TRBJ1-1; CDR3: CAWSAGQGDTEAFF; DNA: TGTGCCTGGAGTGCGGGACAGGGCGACACTGAAGCTTTCTTT
V: TRBV6-1; D: NA; size: once; J: TRBJ1-2; CDR3: CASSEMGEGGYTF; DNA: TGTGCCAGCAGTGAAATGGGGGAGGGTGGCTACACCTTC
V: TRBV4-2; D: NA; size: NA; J: TRBJ2-1; CDR3: CASSQDQPRGDLTYNEQFF; DNA: TGTGCCAGCAGCCAAGATCAGCCCCGCGGGGACCTTACCTACAATGAGCAGTTCTTC
V: TRBV9; D: NA; size: NA; J: TRBJ1-1; CDR3: CASSKHEYRDTLNTEAFF; DNA: TGTGCCAGCAGCAAACACGAGTACCGGGACACCCTTAACACTGAAGCTTTCTTT
V: TRBV5-6; D: TRBD1; size: NA; J: TRBJ1-2; CDR3: CASSLCSEGQGNGRYGYTF; DNA: TGTGCCAGCAGCTTGTGCTCCGAGGGACAGGGGAACGGACGGTATGGCTACACCTTC